The 30 T cell receptor beta chains reported below all come from one sample, sequenced in a study of blood T cell repertoires in COVID-19 (dated by TCRdb to the early 2020s). Libraries were constructed by the immunoSEQ multiplex PCR assay. What TCRdb holds here is the immuneACCESS table cut down to in-frame rearrangements. Part of the clones is not present; checked against another copy, under half of the missing clones reflect an unresolved V gene, and the others are unexplained. The sample records under 200,000 clones, roughly nine tenths of which are singletons. The top ten clones comprise 0.6% to 0.9% of the sample. The sequenced material came from peripheral blood. The receptor source for this set is a woman in her 70s with acute or convalescent COVID-19.

This sequence joins TRBV12-3 or TRBV12-4 and TRBJ1-2; 9 bases map to TRBD1. With V trimmed by 3 bases and J by 9 bases, 5 bases remained unmatched. This CDR3 region has 13 residues. The CDR3 sequence: CASSFGQGLSYTF. For the CDR3, the DNA is TGTGCCAGCAGTTTCGGACAGGGGCTGAGCTACACCTTC.

This chain links TRBV5-4 with TRBJ1-6; no clear D gene. V was cut by 0 bases and J by 10 bases, with 11 bases left in between. The CDR3 has 14 amino acids. Germline V CDR1 and CDR2: SGHNT, YYREEE (reference sequence). As DNA, the CDR3 is TGTGCCAGCAGCTTGGTTGAGCCCGAATCACCCCTCCACTTT. It translates to CASSLVEPESPLHF.

This rearrangement joins TRBV5-4 to TRBJ1-4; TRBD1 matches at 10 bases. The CDR3 contains 17 residues. The germline V gene encodes CDR1 SGHNT and CDR2 YYREEE (reference sequence). V was pared by 5 bases and J by 7 bases, with 14 bases of the junction left unmatched. The CDR3 loop is CASSPGTDRGRGEKLFF. CDR3 nucleotide sequence: TGTGCCAGCAGTCCTGGAACCGACAGGGGGCGAGGTGAAAAACTGTTTTTT.

The chain recombines TRBV5-6 with TRBJ2-6, with D hard to call. This CDR3 contains 15 residues. V dropped 4 bases and J dropped 0 bases, with 8 bases sitting between them. Germline CDR1 SGHDT, CDR2 YYEEEE. The CDR3 is CASSQSGSGANVLTF. DNA of the CDR3: TGTGCCAGCAGCCAGTCAGGCTCTGGGGCCAACGTCCTGACTTTC.

The CDR3 region is CASSFTGSYEQYF. The CDR3, as DNA: TGTGCCAGCAGTTTTACAGGGTCCTACGAGCAGTACTTC. The chain recombines TRBV12-3 or TRBV12-4 with TRBJ2-7, with D possibly matching TRBD1 (6 bases). The CDR3 covers 13 residues. V shed 3 bases and J shed 1 base, with 7 bases lying between them.

The genes are TRBV11-2 and TRBJ2-1, with TRBD1 matching 7 bases. Germline CDR1 reads SGHAT; CDR2 reads FQNNGV. The CDR3 contains 14 residues. The trim removed 7 bases at V and 6 bases at J, leaving 9 bases unmatched. The CDR3 coding sequence is TGTGCCAGCACGAAAGACAGGGTTAGCAATGAGCAGTTCTTC. Protein product: CASTKDRVSNEQFF.

V and J are TRBV6-5 and TRBJ2-1; 12 bases align to TRBD2. Losses at the gene ends were 8 bases for V and 7 bases for J; bases not matched to a gene: 6. Per the germline V gene, CDR1 is MNHEY and CDR2 is SVGAGI. The CDR3 has 14 residues. The CDR3 bases are TGTGCCAGCTCCCGACTAGCGGGAGTAAATGAGCAGTTCTTC. Protein product: CASSRLAGVNEQFF.

The chain recombines TRBV18 with TRBJ1-4, with D uncertain. This CDR3 contains 16 residues. Trimming took 6 bases from V and 8 from J, leaving 22 bases between them. Per germline, CDR1 KGHSH and CDR2 LQKENI. Here the CDR3 reads CASSPAGAAGREKLFF. The CDR3 region has the DNA TGTGCCAGCTCCCCAGCGGGCGCGGCGGGTCGAGAAAAACTGTTTTTT.

This clone was counted a single time. The chain has TRBV5-1 and TRBJ2-3; TRBD2 aligns across 7 bases. CDR3 size: 16 residues. J gave up 4 bases and V 0 bases, and 8 bases lay outside the gene matches. Germline assignment: CDR1 SGHRS and CDR2 YFSETQ. The CDR3 bases are TGCGCCAGCAGCTTGGAAGGGGTGGGAGGGGCAGATACGCAGTATTTT. Its translation is CASSLEGVGGADTQYF.

The gene calls are TRBV27 and TRBJ2-1; D perhaps matches TRBD2 (5 bases). V lost 2 bases and J 5 bases, leaving 10 bases between the germline ends. Germline-derived CDR1 and CDR2 are MNHEY and SMNVEV (reference sequence). The CDR3 loop spans 14 amino acids. In DNA form, the CDR3 reads TGTGCCAGCAGTTTACTAGCCTCAGACAATGAGCAGTTCTTC. This codes for CASSLLASDNEQFF.

The chain is built from TRBV5-1 and TRBJ2-1, with 11 bases aligning to TRBD2. Looked up from germline, CDR1 is SGHRS and CDR2 is YFSETQ. Germline trimming cut 4 bases from V and 0 bases from J; bases unmatched to any gene: 18. This CDR3 comprises 21 residues. Written as DNA, the CDR3 is TGCGCCAGCAGCGCCGTGCCCGGGACTAGCGGCTCCCCCATCTCCTACAATGAGCAGTTCTTC. As protein: CASSAVPGTSGSPISYNEQFF.

The chain has TRBV5-1 and TRBJ1-6; 8 bases are a match to TRBD1. The trim removed 3 bases at V and 13 bases at J, leaving 12 bases unmatched. The CDR3 sequence is 15 residues long. The germline CDR1 and CDR2 sequences are SGHRS and YFSETQ. The CDR3 nucleotides are TGCGCCAGCAGCTCGGCAGGGGGCCAATACACTCCCCTCCACTTT. Amino acid sequence: CASSSAGGQYTPLHF.

The chain links TRBV15 to TRBJ2-3; 7 nucleotides match TRBD2. The germline CDR1 and CDR2 sequences are LNHNV and YYDKDF (reference sequence). V trimming: 1 base; J trimming: 0 bases; junction bases outside the gene matches: 10. The CDR3 is made up of 18 amino acids. The DNA of the CDR3 is TGTGCCACCAGCAGAGCCCGCTTGGGAGGGGATAGCACAGATACGCAGTATTTT. Translated, it gives CATSRARLGGDSTDTQYF.

The chain uses TRBV24-1 and TRBJ2-3; D is possibly TRBD2 (6 bases). This CDR3 comprises 14 residues. The germline V and J ends were trimmed by 4 bases and 2 bases, with 9 bases remaining between them. The V gene's germline CDR1 is KGHDR and CDR2 SFDVKD. CDR3 bases: TGTGCCACCAGTGACCGCGGGGCCACAGATACGCAGTATTTT. It is translated as CATSDRGATDTQYF.

The gene calls are TRBV6-6 and TRBJ2-3, with D maybe TRBD2 (5 bases). This CDR3 contains 14 residues. CDR1 MNHNY and CDR2 SVGAGI come from the germline V gene (reference sequence). V lost 5 bases and J 4 bases, leaving 13 bases between the germline ends. The CDR3 coding sequence is TGTGCCAGCAGTGTGCGGACTGGTCCAGATACGCAGTATTTT. Translated: CASSVRTGPDTQYF.

The V and J genes are TRBV19 and TRBJ2-7, with TRBD1 as a possible D gene (5 bases). The CDR3 spans 13 residues. Trimming removed 3 bases from V and 6 bases from J, with 12 bases in between. The germline V gene encodes CDR1 LNHDA and CDR2 SQIVND (reference sequence). The CDR3 bases are TGTGCCAGTAGTATGCGCAGGGAACGCGAGCAGTACTTC. Residues: CASSMRREREQYF.

This chain joins TRBV19 and TRBJ2-5, with TRBD2 as a possible D gene (6 bases). Germline V gives CDR1 LNHDA, CDR2 SQIVND (reference sequence). Trimming left V 0 bases short and J 5 bases short, with 7 bases between. The CDR3 totals 13 residues. In DNA form, the CDR3 reads TGTGCCAGTAGTATAGATCGGGGGGAGACCCAGTACTTC. This translates into CASSIDRGETQYF.

This chain uses TRBV28 with TRBJ2-7; 7 bases align to TRBD2. V gave up 4 bases and J gave up 3 bases; unmatched junction bases: 18. This CDR3 comprises 18 residues. The germline gives CDR1 MDHEN, CDR2 SYDVKM. CDR3 in amino acids: CASSSIIWSGASVYEQYF. The CDR3 DNA reads TGTGCCAGCAGTTCTATTATTTGGAGCGGGGCCAGCGTCTACGAGCAGTACTTC.

On this clone itself: Other DNA sequences from this sample encode an identical CDR3 as well. This chain connects TRBV18 to TRBJ1-1; 10 bases are shared with TRBD1. CDR1 is KGHSH and CDR2 is LQKENI in the germline V gene. The CDR3 runs to 13 residues. V trimming: 9 bases; J trimming: 4 bases; junction bases outside the gene matches: 5. The CDR3 DNA sequence: TGTGCCAGTCGCGGACAGGGGGGCACTGAAGCTTTCTTT. Translating it yields CASRGQGGTEAFF. The full variable domain, rest sourced from reference TRBV18 and TRBJ1-1, is NAGVMQNPRHLVRRRGQEARLRCSPMKGHSHVYWYRQLPEEGLKFMVYLQKENIIDESGMPKERFSAEFPKEGPSILRIQQVVRGDSAAYFCASRGQGGTEAFFGQGTRLTVV.

The genes are TRBV5-1 and TRBJ2-1; D might be TRBD2 (6 bases). Germline assignment: CDR1 SGHRS and CDR2 YFSETQ. V was clipped by 4 bases and J by 6 bases, with 11 bases between them. The CDR3 covers 13 residues. The CDR3 reads CASSGGSGNEQFF. The CDR3 DNA reads TGCGCCAGCAGCGGAGGGAGCGGCAATGAGCAGTTCTTC.

The V and J genes are TRBV18 and TRBJ2-7, with TRBD1 matching 11 bases. This CDR3 is 14 amino acids long. CDR1 and CDR2 from the germline V gene are KGHSH and LQKENI. V shed 5 bases, J shed 9 bases, and the junction held 9 bases outside the gene matches. This chain's CDR3 is CASSARRDRGAQYF. CDR3 nucleotide sequence: TGTGCCAGCTCAGCCCGCCGGGACAGGGGGGCGCAGTACTTC.

This chain joins TRBV14 and TRBJ1-2, with TRBD1 matching 9 bases. Germline V lookup: CDR1 SGHDN, CDR2 FVKESK. V dropped 4 bases and J dropped 2; count of bases not matched to a gene: 14. The CDR3 covers 18 residues. The CDR3 reads CASSLLGGRTGGNYGYTF. The CDR3 region has the DNA TGTGCCAGCAGCCTACTTGGTGGCCGAACAGGGGGCAACTATGGCTACACCTTC.

J is TRBJ2-7 and V is TRBV28; 8 bases are shared with TRBD2. CDR3 length: 15 amino acids. Trimming cost V 4 bases and J 6 bases; bases outside gene matches: 11. Germline V gene lookup returns CDR1 MDHEN and CDR2 SYDVKM. CDR3 in amino acids: CASSSPRRGASEQYF. CDR3 sequence (DNA): TGTGCCAGCAGTTCCCCCAGGCGGGGGGCCTCCGAGCAGTACTTC.

This clone appeared a few times. V is TRBV6-5 and J is TRBJ1-1; tentatively, D is TRBD1 (6 bases). The CDR3 runs 15 residues. V lost 4 bases and J 4 bases, leaving 16 bases between the germline ends. Germline V gives CDR1 MNHEY, CDR2 SVGAGI. The CDR3 sequence is CASSSQGSPFTEAFF. In DNA form, the CDR3 reads TGTGCCAGCAGTTCCCAGGGGTCCCCATTCACTGAAGCTTTCTTT.

The J gene is TRBJ2-1, the V gene TRBV5-1; 15 bases are a match to TRBD2. The V segment lost 2 bases and the J segment 7 bases; nucleotides outside the gene matches: 13. The CDR3 has 19 amino acids. Germline V CDR1 and CDR2: SGHRS, YFSETQ. The CDR3 region has the DNA TGCGCCAGCAGCTTCGGACTAGCGGGAGGGCCGTCAAAACGGAATGAGCAGTTCTTC. Encoded protein: CASSFGLAGGPSKRNEQFF.

The chain joins TRBV28 to TRBJ1-5, with D uncertain. The CDR3 consists of 13 residues. Germline values: CDR1 MDHEN, CDR2 SYDVKM. V was pared by 3 bases and J by 9 bases, with 12 bases between. This chain's CDR3 is CASSFAEVGPQHF. CDR3 bases: TGTGCCAGCAGTTTCGCTGAGGTGGGGCCCCAGCATTTT. Full variable domain (rest looked up from reference TRBV28 and TRBJ1-5): DVKVTQSSRYLVKRTGEKVFLECVQDMDHENMFWYRQDPGLGLRLIYFSYDVKMKEKGDIPEGYSVSREKKERFSLILESASTNQTSMYLCASSFAEVGPQHFGDGTRLSIL.

This rearrangement joins TRBV10-3 to TRBJ1-2, with 10 bases matching TRBD1. V shed 5 bases, J shed 1 base, and the junction held 7 bases outside the gene matches. The CDR3 runs to 16 residues. In germline, CDR1 is ENHRY, CDR2 SYGVKD. CDR3 protein: CAISSGTGAFNYGYTF. The CDR3 nucleotides read TGTGCCATCAGTTCCGGGACAGGGGCCTTTAACTATGGCTACACCTTC.

CDR3 in amino acids: CASTRFRSTGELFF. CDR3 DNA: TGTGCCAGCACCCGATTCAGGTCCACCGGGGAGCTGTTTTTT. The J gene is TRBJ2-2, the V gene TRBV7-2; no clear D gene. The germline V gene has CDR1 SGHTA and CDR2 FQGNSA. The germline V and J ends were trimmed by 7 bases and 4 bases, with 13 bases remaining between them. The CDR3 sequence is 14 residues long. Filled out from reference TRBV7-2 and TRBJ2-2, the complete variable domain reads GAGVSQSPSNKVTEKGKDVELRCDPISGHTALYWYRQSLGQGLEFLIYFQGNSAPDKSGLPSDRFSAERTGGSVSTLTIQRTQQEDSAVYLCASTRFRSTGELFFGEGSRLTVL.

The genes are TRBV27 and TRBJ1-1, with 7 bases matching TRBD1. J lost 0 bases, V lost 6 bases, and 4 bases had no gene match. The CDR3 is made up of 14 amino acids. From germline, CDR1 is MNHEY and CDR2 SMNVEV (reference sequence). DNA for the CDR3: TGTGCCAGCAGGCCACAGGGGTTGAACACTGAAGCTTTCTTT. Its translation is CASRPQGLNTEAFF.

The CDR3 here is CASSQVPGQGVRREQYF. CDR3 nucleotides: TGCGCCAGCAGCCAAGTCCCGGGACAGGGAGTACGTCGGGAGCAGTACTTC. The rearrangement uses TRBV4-1 and TRBJ2-7; 9 bases map to TRBD1. The V gene's germline CDR1 is MGHRA and CDR2 YSYEKL. The trim removed 1 base at V and 7 bases at J, leaving 14 bases unmatched. CDR3 length: 17 amino acids.